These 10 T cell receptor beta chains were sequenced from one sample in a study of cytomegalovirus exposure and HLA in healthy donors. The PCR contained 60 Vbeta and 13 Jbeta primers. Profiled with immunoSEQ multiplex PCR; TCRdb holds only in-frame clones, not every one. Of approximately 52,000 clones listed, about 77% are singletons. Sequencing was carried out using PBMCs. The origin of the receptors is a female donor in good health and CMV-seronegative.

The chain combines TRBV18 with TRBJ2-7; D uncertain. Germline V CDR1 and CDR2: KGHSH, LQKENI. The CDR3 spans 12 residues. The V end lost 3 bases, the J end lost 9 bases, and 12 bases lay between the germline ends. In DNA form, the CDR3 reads TGTGCCAGCTCACCCTCGGTCGGTCTGCAGTACTTC. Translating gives CASSPSVGLQYF.

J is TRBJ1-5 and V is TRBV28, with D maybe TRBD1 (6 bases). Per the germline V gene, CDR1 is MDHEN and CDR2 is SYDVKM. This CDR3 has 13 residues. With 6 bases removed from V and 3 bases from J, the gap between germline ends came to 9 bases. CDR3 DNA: TGTGCCAGCAGGAACAGGGACAATCAGCCCCAGCATTTT. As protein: CASRNRDNQPQHF.

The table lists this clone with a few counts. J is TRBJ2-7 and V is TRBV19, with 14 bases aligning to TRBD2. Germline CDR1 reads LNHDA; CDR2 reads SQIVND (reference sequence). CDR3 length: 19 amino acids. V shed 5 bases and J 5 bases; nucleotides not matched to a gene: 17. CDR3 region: CASSAPGLAGVLSGNEQYF. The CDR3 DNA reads TGTGCCAGTAGTGCCCCGGGACTAGCGGGAGTTTTATCGGGGAACGAGCAGTACTTC.

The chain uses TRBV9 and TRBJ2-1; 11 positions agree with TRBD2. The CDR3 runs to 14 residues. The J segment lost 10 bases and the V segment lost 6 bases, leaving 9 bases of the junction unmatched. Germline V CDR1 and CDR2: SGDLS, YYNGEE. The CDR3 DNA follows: TGTGCCAGCACTGGACTAGCGGGCCTCGGGGAGCAGTTCTTC. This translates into CASTGLAGLGEQFF.

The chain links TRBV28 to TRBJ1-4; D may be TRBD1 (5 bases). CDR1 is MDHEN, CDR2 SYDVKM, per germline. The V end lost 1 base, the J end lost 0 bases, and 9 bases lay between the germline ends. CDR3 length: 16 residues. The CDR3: CASSLYRGATNEKLFF. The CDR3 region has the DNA TGTGCCAGCAGTTTATATCGGGGGGCAACTAATGAAAAACTGTTTTTT.

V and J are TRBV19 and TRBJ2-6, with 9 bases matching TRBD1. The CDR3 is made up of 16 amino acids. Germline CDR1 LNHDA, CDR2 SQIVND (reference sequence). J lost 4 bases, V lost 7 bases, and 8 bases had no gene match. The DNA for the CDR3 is TGTGCCAGTATAGGCGGGACAGGGACCGGGGCCAACGTCCTGACTTTC. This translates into CASIGGTGTGANVLTF.

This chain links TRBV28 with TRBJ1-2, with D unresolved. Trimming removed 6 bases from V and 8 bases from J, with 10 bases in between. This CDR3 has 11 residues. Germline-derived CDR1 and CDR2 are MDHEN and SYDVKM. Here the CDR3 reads CASSEVLGYTF. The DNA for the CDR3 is TGTGCCAGCAGCGAGGTTCTCGGCTACACCTTC.

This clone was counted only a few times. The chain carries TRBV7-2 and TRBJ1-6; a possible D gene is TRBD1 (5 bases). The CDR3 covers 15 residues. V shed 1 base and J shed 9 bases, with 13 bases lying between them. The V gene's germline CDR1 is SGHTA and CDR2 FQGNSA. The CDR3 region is CASSLGPGQGSPLHF. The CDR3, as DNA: TGTGCCAGCAGCTTAGGGCCCGGGCAGGGTTCACCCCTCCACTTT.

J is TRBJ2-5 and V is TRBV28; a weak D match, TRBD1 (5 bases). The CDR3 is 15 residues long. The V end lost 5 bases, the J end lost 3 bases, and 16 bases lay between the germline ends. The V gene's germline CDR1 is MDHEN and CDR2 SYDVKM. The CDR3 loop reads CASSTWGREKETQYF. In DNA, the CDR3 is TGTGCCAGCAGTACCTGGGGCAGGGAAAAAGAGACCCAGTACTTC.

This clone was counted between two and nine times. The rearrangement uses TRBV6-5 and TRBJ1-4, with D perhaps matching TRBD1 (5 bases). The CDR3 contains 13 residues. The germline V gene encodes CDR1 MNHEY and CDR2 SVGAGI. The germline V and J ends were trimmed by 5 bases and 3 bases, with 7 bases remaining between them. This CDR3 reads CASSRQPNEKLFF. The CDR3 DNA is TGTGCCAGCAGTCGACAGCCTAATGAAAAACTGTTTTTT.